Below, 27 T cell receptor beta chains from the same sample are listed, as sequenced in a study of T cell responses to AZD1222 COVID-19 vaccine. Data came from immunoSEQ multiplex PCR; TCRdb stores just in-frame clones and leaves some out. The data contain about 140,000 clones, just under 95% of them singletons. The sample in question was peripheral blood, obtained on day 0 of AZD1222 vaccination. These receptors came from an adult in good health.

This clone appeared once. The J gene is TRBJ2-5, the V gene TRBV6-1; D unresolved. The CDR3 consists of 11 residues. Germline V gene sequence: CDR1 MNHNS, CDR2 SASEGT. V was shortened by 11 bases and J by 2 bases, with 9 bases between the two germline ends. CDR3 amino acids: CAVSSQETQYF. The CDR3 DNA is TGTGCCGTATCGTCGCAAGAGACCCAGTACTTC.

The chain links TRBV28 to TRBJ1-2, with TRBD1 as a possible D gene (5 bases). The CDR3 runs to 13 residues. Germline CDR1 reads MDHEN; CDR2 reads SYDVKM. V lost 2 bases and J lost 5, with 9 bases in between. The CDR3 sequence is CASSLRGRYGYTF. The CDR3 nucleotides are TGTGCCAGCAGTTTACGGGGCCGTTATGGCTACACCTTC.

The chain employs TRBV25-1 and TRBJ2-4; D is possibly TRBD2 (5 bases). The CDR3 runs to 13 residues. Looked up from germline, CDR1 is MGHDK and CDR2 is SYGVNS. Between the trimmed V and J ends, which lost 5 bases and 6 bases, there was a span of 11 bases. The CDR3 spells CASSNQAGNIQYF. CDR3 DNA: TGTGCCAGCAGTAATCAGGCGGGAAACATTCAGTACTTC. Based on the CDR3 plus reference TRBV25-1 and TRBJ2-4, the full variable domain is EADIYQTPRYLVIGTGKKITLECSQTMGHDKMYWYQQDPGMELHLIHYSYGVNSTEKGDLSSESTVSRIRTEHFPLTLESARPSHTSQYLCASSNQAGNIQYFGAGTRLSVL.

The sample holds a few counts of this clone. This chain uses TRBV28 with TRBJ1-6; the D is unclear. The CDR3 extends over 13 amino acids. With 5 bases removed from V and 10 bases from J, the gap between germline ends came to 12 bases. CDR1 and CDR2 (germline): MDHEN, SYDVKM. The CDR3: CASSTSSSSPLHF. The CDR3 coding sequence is TGTGCCAGCAGTACGTCCTCGAGCTCACCCCTCCACTTT.

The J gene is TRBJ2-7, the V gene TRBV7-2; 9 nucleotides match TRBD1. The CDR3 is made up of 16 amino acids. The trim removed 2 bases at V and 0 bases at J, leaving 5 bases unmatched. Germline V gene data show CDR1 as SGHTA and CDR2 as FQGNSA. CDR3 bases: TGTGCCAGCAGCTTATTCGGACAGGGGCTCTCCTACGAGCAGTACTTC. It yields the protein CASSLFGQGLSYEQYF.

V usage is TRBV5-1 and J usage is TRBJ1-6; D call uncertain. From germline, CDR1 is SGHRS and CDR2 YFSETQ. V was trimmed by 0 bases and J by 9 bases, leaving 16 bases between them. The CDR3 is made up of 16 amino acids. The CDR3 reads CASSLAVSRFGSPLHF. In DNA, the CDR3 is TGCGCCAGCAGCTTGGCGGTGTCACGATTCGGTTCACCCCTCCACTTT.

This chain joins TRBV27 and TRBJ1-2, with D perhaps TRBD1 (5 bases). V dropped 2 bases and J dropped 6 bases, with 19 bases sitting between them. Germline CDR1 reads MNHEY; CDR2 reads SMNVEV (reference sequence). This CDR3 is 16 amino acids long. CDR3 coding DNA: TGTGCCAGCAGTTTACGTGTTGGGGGACGTACGCATGGCTACACCTTC. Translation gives CASSLRVGGRTHGYTF.

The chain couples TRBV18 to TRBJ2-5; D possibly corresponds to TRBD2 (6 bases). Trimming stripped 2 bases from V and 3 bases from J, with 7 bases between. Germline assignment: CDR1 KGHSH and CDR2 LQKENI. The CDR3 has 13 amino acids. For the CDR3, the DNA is TGTGCCAGCTCACCATCGGGGGAAGAGACCCAGTACTTC. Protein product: CASSPSGEETQYF.

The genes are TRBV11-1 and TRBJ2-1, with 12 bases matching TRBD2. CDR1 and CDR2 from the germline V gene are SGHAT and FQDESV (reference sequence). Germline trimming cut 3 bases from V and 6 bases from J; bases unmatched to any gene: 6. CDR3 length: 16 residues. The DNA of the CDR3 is TGTGCCAGCAGCTTCGGACTAGCGGGACCCAGCAATGAGCAGTTCTTC. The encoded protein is CASSFGLAGPSNEQFF. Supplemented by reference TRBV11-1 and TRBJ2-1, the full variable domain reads EAEVAQSPRYKITEKSQAVAFWCDPISGHATLYWYRQILGQGPELLVQFQDESVVDDSQLPKDRFSAERLKGVDSTLKIQPAELGDSAMYLCASSFGLAGPSNEQFFGPGTRLTVL.

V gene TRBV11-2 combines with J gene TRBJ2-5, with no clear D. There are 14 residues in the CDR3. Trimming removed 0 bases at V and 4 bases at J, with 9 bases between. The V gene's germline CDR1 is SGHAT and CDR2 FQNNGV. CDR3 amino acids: CASSLDRFPETQYF. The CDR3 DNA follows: TGTGCCAGCAGCTTAGATCGGTTCCCAGAGACCCAGTACTTC. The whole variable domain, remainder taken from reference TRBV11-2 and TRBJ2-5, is EAGVAQSPRYKIIEKRQSVAFWCNPISGHATLYWYQQILGQGPKLLIQFQNNGVVDDSQLPKDRFSAERLKGVDSTLKIQPAKLEDSAVYLCASSLDRFPETQYFGPGTRLLVL.

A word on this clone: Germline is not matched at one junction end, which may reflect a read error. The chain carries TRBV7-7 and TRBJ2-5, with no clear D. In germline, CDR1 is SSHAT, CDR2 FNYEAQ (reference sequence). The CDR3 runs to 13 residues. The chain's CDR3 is CASSPPTQETQYF. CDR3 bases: TGTGCTAGCAGTCCGCCCACCCAAGAGACCCAGTACTTC.

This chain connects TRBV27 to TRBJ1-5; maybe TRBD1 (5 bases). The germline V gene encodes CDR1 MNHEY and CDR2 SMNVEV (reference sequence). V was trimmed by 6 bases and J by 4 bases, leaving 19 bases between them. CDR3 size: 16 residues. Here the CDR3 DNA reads TGTGCCAGCAGACCTGTTTTCGGGGCCAAGAATCAGCCCCAGCATTTT. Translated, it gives CASRPVFGAKNQPQHF.

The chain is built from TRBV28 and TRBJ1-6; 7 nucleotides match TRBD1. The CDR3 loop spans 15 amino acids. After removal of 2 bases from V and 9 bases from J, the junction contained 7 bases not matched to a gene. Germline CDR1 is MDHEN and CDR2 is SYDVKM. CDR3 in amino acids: CASSLLTGMASPLHF. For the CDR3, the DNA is TGTGCCAGCAGTTTACTGACAGGGATGGCTTCACCCCTCCACTTT.

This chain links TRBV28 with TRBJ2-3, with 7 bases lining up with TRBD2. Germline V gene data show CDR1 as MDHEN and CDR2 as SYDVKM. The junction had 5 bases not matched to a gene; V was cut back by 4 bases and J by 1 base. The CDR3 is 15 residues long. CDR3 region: CASSWGGSRTDTQYF. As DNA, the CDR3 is TGTGCCAGCAGTTGGGGGGGGAGTCGCACAGATACGCAGTATTTT.

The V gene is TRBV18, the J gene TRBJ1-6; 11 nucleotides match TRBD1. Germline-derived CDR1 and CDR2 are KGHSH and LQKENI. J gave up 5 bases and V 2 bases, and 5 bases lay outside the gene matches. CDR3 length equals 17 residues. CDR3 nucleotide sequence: TGTGCCAGCTCACCAAATACGGGACAGGGGGATAATTCACCCCTCCACTTT. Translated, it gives CASSPNTGQGDNSPLHF. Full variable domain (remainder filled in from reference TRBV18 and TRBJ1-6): NAGVMQNPRHLVRRRGQEARLRCSPMKGHSHVYWYRQLPEEGLKFMVYLQKENIIDESGMPKERFSAEFPKEGPSILRIQQVVRGDSAAYFCASSPNTGQGDNSPLHFGNGTRLTVT.

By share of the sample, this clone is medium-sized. The CDR3 sequence: CASSERGVPNQPQHF. The DNA for the CDR3 is TGCGCCAGCAGTGAAAGGGGAGTTCCCAATCAGCCCCAGCATTTT. The gene calls are TRBV10-2 and TRBJ1-5; perhaps TRBD1 as D (5 bases). Trimming shortened V by 3 bases and J by 3 bases, and 12 bases separated the two germline ends. Per the germline V gene, CDR1 is WSHSY and CDR2 is SAAADI. The CDR3 is 15 residues long.

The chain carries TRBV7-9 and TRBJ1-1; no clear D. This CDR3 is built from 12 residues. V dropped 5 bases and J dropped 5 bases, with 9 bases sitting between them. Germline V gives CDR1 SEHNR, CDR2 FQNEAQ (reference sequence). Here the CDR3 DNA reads TGTGCCAGCAGCCCAGGTGGGACTGAAGCTTTCTTT. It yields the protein CASSPGGTEAFF.

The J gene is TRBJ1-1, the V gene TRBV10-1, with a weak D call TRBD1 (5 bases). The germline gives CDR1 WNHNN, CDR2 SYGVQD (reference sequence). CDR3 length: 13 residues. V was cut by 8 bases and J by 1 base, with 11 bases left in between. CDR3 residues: CASGRDGNTEAFF. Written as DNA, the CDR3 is TGCGCCAGCGGACGGGACGGGAACACTGAAGCTTTCTTT.

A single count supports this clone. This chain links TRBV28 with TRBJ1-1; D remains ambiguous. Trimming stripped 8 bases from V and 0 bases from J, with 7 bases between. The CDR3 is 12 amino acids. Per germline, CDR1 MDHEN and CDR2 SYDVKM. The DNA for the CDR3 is TGTGCCAGCGACGGAATGAACACTGAAGCTTTCTTT. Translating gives CASDGMNTEAFF. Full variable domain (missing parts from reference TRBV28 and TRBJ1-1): DVKVTQSSRYLVKRTGEKVFLECVQDMDHENMFWYRQDPGLGLRLIYFSYDVKMKEKGDIPEGYSVSREKKERFSLILESASTNQTSMYLCASDGMNTEAFFGQGTRLTVV.

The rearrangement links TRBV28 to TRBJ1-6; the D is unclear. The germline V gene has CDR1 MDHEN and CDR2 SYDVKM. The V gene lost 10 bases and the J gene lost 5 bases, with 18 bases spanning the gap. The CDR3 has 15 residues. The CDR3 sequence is CATPSSGRDNSPLHF. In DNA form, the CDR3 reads TGTGCCACACCCTCTTCCGGACGGGATAATTCACCCCTCCACTTT. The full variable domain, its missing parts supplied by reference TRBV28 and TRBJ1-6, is DVKVTQSSRYLVKRTGEKVFLECVQDMDHENMFWYRQDPGLGLRLIYFSYDVKMKEKGDIPEGYSVSREKKERFSLILESASTNQTSMYLCATPSSGRDNSPLHFGNGTRLTVT.

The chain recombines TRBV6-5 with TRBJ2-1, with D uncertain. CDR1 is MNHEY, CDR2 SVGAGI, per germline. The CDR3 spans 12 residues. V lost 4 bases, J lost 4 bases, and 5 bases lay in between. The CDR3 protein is CASSSRYNEQFF. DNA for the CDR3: TGTGCCAGCAGTTCCCGGTACAATGAGCAGTTCTTC.

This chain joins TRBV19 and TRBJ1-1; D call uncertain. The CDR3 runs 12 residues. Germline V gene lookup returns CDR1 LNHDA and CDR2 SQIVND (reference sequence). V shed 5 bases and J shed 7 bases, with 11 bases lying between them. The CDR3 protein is CASSPGVSEAFF. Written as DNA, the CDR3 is TGTGCCAGTAGTCCCGGAGTGAGTGAAGCTTTCTTT. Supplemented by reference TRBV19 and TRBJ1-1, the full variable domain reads DGGITQSPKYLFRKEGQNVTLSCEQNLNHDAMYWYRQDPGQGLRLIYYSQIVNDFQKGDIAEGYSVSREKKESFPLTVTSAQKNPTAFYLCASSPGVSEAFFGQGTRLTVV.

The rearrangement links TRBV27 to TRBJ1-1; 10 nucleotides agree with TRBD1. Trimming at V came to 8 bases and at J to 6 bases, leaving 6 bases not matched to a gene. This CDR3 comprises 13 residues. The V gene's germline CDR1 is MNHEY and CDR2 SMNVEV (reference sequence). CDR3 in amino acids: CASRGQGEAEAFF. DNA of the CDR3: TGTGCCAGCCGCGGACAGGGGGAGGCTGAAGCTTTCTTT.

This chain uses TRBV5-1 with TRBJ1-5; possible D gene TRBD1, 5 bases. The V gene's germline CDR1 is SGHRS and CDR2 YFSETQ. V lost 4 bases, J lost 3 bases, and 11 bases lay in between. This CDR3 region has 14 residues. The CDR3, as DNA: TGCGCCAGCAGCCCTGACAGTTTCAATCAGCCCCAGCATTTT. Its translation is CASSPDSFNQPQHF.

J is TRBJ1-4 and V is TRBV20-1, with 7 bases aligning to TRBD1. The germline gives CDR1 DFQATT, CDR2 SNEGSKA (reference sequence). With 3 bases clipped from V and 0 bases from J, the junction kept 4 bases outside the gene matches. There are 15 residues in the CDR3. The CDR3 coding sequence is TGCAGTGCTAGTCGTACAGGGGCAACTAATGAAAAACTGTTTTTT. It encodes CSASRTGATNEKLFF.

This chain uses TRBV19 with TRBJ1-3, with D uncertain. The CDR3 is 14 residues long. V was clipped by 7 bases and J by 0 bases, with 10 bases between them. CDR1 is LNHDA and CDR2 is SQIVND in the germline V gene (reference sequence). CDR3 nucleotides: TGTGCCAGTATCCCGTTCTCCTCTGGAAACACCATATATTTT. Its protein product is CASIPFSSGNTIYF.

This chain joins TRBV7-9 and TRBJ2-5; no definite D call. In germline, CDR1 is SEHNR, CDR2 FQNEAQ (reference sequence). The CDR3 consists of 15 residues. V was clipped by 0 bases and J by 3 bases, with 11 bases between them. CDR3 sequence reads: CASSLALARKETQYF. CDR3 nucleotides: TGTGCCAGCAGCTTAGCGCTCGCAAGAAAAGAGACCCAGTACTTC. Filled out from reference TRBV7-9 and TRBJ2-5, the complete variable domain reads DTGVSQNPRHKITKRGQNVTFRCDPISEHNRLYWYRQTLGQGPEFLTYFQNEAQLEKSRLLSDRFSAERPKGSFSTLEIQRTEQGDSAMYLCASSLALARKETQYFGPGTRLLVL.